This TCR beta chain was sequenced during a study of OX40 agonist ivuxolimab in advanced cancers. Across the whole study: Recorded diagnoses for dose-escalation patients were hepatocellular carcinoma, melanoma, renal cell or head and neck cancer. The study's findings and limits: Among the least clonally expanded were partial responders at 0.1-3.0 mg/kg. No determination was made of the antigen specificity of the expanded peripheral T cells. CD4+ and CD8+ blood T cells expanded clonally by week 6 at 0.1 to 3.0 mg/kg.

Details on this clone: As yet, its antigen is unknown. Different DNA sequences within this sample yield the same CDR3.

Clones were read by immunoSEQ multiplex PCR, and TCRdb kept only the in-frame ones, dropping some. This sample carries roughly 110,000 clones, about nine tenths of them seen once, and the ten largest clones take 0.48%. Germline CDR1 SGHTA, CDR2 FQGNSA. CDR3 length equals 12 residues. Trimming took off 4 bases at V and 1 base at J, with 3 bases between the two ends. The TCR originated in an adult with an advanced solid tumor such as melanoma, head and neck, liver or kidney cancer. This chain uses TRBV7-2 with TRBJ2-3; D call uncertain. The specimen was CD4+ or CD8+ T cells sorted from blood, collected in a trial of the OX40 agonist ivuxolimab. The CDR3 sequence is CASSSRTDTQYF. In DNA, the CDR3 is TGTGCCAGCAGCTCTCGCACAGATACGCAGTATTTT.